The 32 T cell receptor beta chains below come from one sample, sequenced in a study of T cell responses to AZD1222 COVID-19 vaccine. The data were produced by immunoSEQ multiplex PCR, yet TCRdb's version contains in-frame clones alone and is incomplete. This sample has more than 100,000 clones, with roughly 91% found just once. Here the sequenced sample was peripheral blood, taken on day 0 of AZD1222 vaccination. Receptor source: an adult in good health.

The rearrangement links TRBV3-1 (or the pseudogene TRBV3-2) to TRBJ2-2; maybe TRBD1 (5 bases). Trimming took 5 bases from V and 4 from J, leaving 8 bases between them. The CDR3 runs 13 residues. In germline, CDR1 is LGHDT, CDR2 YNNKEL (reference sequence). The CDR3 DNA reads as TGTGCCAGCAGCAGGGGCACCACCGGGGAGCTGTTTTTT. Protein sequence: CASSRGTTGELFF.

The rearrangement joins TRBV20-1 to TRBJ1-2; D call uncertain. This CDR3 region has 11 residues. CDR1 and CDR2 from the germline V gene are DFQATT and SNEGSKA (reference sequence). V lost 6 bases and J lost 8, with 13 bases in between. The CDR3 sequence: CSAPSRPGYTF. The CDR3 coding sequence is TGCAGTGCCCCCTCGAGGCCGGGCTACACCTTC.

This chain links TRBV7-2 with TRBJ2-5; a possible D gene is TRBD1 (5 bases). The CDR3 has 14 residues. Looked up from germline, CDR1 is SGHTA and CDR2 is FQGNSA. The V end lost 3 bases, the J end lost 5 bases, and 13 bases lay between the germline ends. The CDR3 protein is CASSFSGLGETQYF. The DNA of the CDR3 is TGTGCCAGCAGCTTTTCAGGGTTGGGGGAGACCCAGTACTTC.

The rearrangement links TRBV10-1 to TRBJ2-6; TRBD1 matches 7 bases. In germline, CDR1 is WNHNN, CDR2 SYGVQD (reference sequence). Trimming removed 0 bases from V and 0 bases from J; junction bases left unmatched: 5. The CDR3 is 18 amino acids. CDR3 in amino acids: CASSESTGSGSGANVLTF. For the CDR3, the DNA is TGCGCCAGCAGTGAGTCGACAGGGTCTGGCTCTGGGGCCAACGTCCTGACTTTC.

This clone was counted between two and nine times. The V call is TRBV19, the J call TRBJ2-7, with D unclear. Trimming took 0 bases from V and 2 from J, leaving 8 bases between them. The CDR3 length is 14 residues. The V gene's germline CDR1 is LNHDA and CDR2 SQIVND (reference sequence). CDR3 coding DNA: TGTGCCAGTAGTATAGAAGGCAGAGCCTACGAGCAGTACTTC. Protein product: CASSIEGRAYEQYF.

The chain combines TRBV7-3 with TRBJ1-1; unclear D gene. The CDR3 runs to 14 residues. Trimming removed 11 bases at V and 2 bases at J, with 18 bases between. The germline CDR1 and CDR2 sequences are SGHTA and FQGTGA. The CDR3 sequence: CALFGYPLNTEAFF. The CDR3 DNA reads as TGTGCCCTATTCGGGTACCCGTTAAACACTGAAGCTTTCTTT.

The chain links TRBV13 to TRBJ2-5; D gene ambiguous. Per the germline V gene, CDR1 is PRHDT and CDR2 is FYEKMQ (reference sequence). This CDR3 region has 12 residues. The V end was cut by 2 bases, the J end by 5 bases, with 6 bases between. The DNA of the CDR3 is TGTGCCAGCAGCTTACTGGGGGAGACCCAGTACTTC. It translates to CASSLLGETQYF.

The V gene is TRBV19, the J gene TRBJ1-5; D is unclear. Trimming took off 3 bases at V and 4 bases at J, with 10 bases between the two ends. The CDR3 consists of 14 residues. CDR1 and CDR2 from the germline V gene are LNHDA and SQIVND (reference sequence). The CDR3 DNA sequence: TGTGCCAGTAGTATGAGGGAGGAAAATCAGCCCCAGCATTTT. This sequence encodes CASSMREENQPQHF.

This clone was observed once. This sequence joins TRBV2 and TRBJ1-5; D gene ambiguous. Per the germline V gene, CDR1 is SNHLY and CDR2 is FYNNEI. Trimming took off 8 bases at V and 0 bases at J, with 14 bases between the two ends. The CDR3 spans 15 residues. The CDR3 is CASRPGDGSNQPQHF. CDR3 nucleotide sequence: TGTGCCAGCCGCCCTGGGGATGGTAGCAATCAGCCCCAGCATTTT.

The rearrangement uses TRBV28 and TRBJ2-7, with D uncertain. Trimming shortened V by 8 bases and J by 2 bases, and 10 bases separated the two germline ends. Germline V gives CDR1 MDHEN, CDR2 SYDVKM. The CDR3 is 12 residues long. This CDR3 reads CASATGTYEQYF. DNA of the CDR3: TGTGCCAGCGCTACTGGTACCTACGAGCAGTACTTC.

This chain connects TRBV20-1 to TRBJ1-1; 7 bases line up with TRBD1. CDR1 DFQATT and CDR2 SNEGSKA come from the germline V gene (reference sequence). Trimming cost V 5 bases and J 5 bases; bases outside gene matches: 2. The CDR3 contains 11 residues. The CDR3: CSAFRGTEAFF. In DNA form, the CDR3 reads TGCAGTGCTTTCAGGGGGACTGAAGCTTTCTTT.

The rearrangement links TRBV7-2 to TRBJ2-1, with TRBD1 matching 7 bases. Looked up from germline, CDR1 is SGHTA and CDR2 is FQGNSA. The CDR3 is 16 residues long. The ends lost 0 bases at V and 2 bases at J; junction bases unmatched: 4. The CDR3 DNA sequence: TGTGCCAGCAGCTTAGCAGGAACAGGGGCCTACAATGAGCAGTTCTTC. Its translation is CASSLAGTGAYNEQFF.

The V and J genes are TRBV7-2 and TRBJ2-1, with 11 bases lining up with TRBD2. Germline V gives CDR1 SGHTA, CDR2 FQGNSA. The CDR3 consists of 19 residues. With V trimmed by 0 bases and J by 0 bases, 7 bases remained unmatched. CDR3 amino acids: CASSLAGTSGLSSYNEQFF. The CDR3 coding sequence is TGTGCCAGCAGCTTAGCGGGGACTAGCGGATTAAGCTCCTACAATGAGCAGTTCTTC. Complete variable domain (other parts from reference TRBV7-2 and TRBJ2-1): GAGVSQSPSNKVTEKGKDVELRCDPISGHTALYWYRQSLGQGLEFLIYFQGNSAPDKSGLPSDRFSAERTGGSVSTLTIQRTQQEDSAVYLCASSLAGTSGLSSYNEQFFGPGTRLTVL.

This chain links TRBV27 with TRBJ1-2; maybe TRBD1 (6 bases). V was shortened by 6 bases and J by 4 bases, with 21 bases between the two germline ends. The length of the CDR3 is 16 residues. Germline loops: CDR1 MNHEY, CDR2 SMNVEV (reference sequence). This CDR3 is CASSRLQYRDPYGYTF. As DNA, the CDR3 is TGTGCCAGCAGCCGCTTACAGTACAGGGATCCCTATGGCTACACCTTC.

The gene calls are TRBV5-1 and TRBJ2-7; no clear D. CDR3 length: 14 amino acids. Germline-derived CDR1 and CDR2 are SGHRS and YFSETQ. V lost 0 bases, J lost 3 bases, and 10 bases lay in between. CDR3 protein: CASSLGEKGYEQYF. The CDR3 bases are TGCGCCAGCAGCTTGGGGGAAAAGGGCTACGAGCAGTACTTC.

The chain carries TRBV29-1 and TRBJ1-1; D might be TRBD1 (6 bases). Trimming shortened V by 8 bases and J by 0 bases, and 10 bases separated the two germline ends. CDR1 and CDR2 from the germline V gene are SQVTM and ANQGSEA. The CDR3 sequence is 12 residues long. The CDR3 spells CSFRGMNTEAFF. The CDR3, as DNA: TGCAGCTTCAGGGGAATGAACACTGAAGCTTTCTTT.

The chain employs TRBV5-5 and TRBJ1-2, with 8 bases aligning to TRBD1. Germline-derived CDR1 and CDR2 are SGHKS and YYEKEE (reference sequence). V lost 7 bases and J lost 1; bases outside the gene matches: 6. There are 14 residues in the CDR3. The CDR3 DNA follows: TGTGCCAGCGGACAGGGCACCCTTAACTATGGCTACACCTTC. Its protein product is CASGQGTLNYGYTF.

This chain links TRBV11-2 with TRBJ2-3, with D possibly TRBD1 on 5 matching bases. CDR3 length: 17 amino acids. V lost 2 bases and J 2 bases, leaving 17 bases between the germline ends. Germline V lookup: CDR1 SGHAT, CDR2 FQNNGV. CDR3 DNA sequence: TGTGCCAGCAGCTTACAAAGACAGTTCTTCACCACAGATACGCAGTATTTT. This translates into CASSLQRQFFTTDTQYF.

The V and J genes are TRBV19 and TRBJ2-7; a possible D gene is TRBD2 (5 bases). CDR3 length: 16 residues. V lost 1 base and J lost 1, with 14 bases in between. The germline gives CDR1 LNHDA, CDR2 SQIVND (reference sequence). CDR3 residues: CASSIGGGRMSYEQYF. Written as DNA, the CDR3 is TGTGCCAGTAGTATAGGTGGAGGTCGAATGTCCTACGAGCAGTACTTC.

The J gene is TRBJ2-1, the V gene TRBV28; 8 bases agree with TRBD1. V gave up 4 bases and J gave up 0 bases; unmatched junction bases: 2. This CDR3 is built from 15 residues. CDR1 is MDHEN, CDR2 SYDVKM, per germline. The CDR3, as DNA: TGTGCCAGCAGTTACAGGGGGAGCTCCTACAATGAGCAGTTCTTC. Translated: CASSYRGSSYNEQFF.

V is TRBV7-3 and J is TRBJ2-3, with TRBD1 matching over 8 bases. With 5 bases clipped from V and 2 bases from J, the junction kept 6 bases outside the gene matches. Looked up from germline, CDR1 is SGHTA and CDR2 is FQGTGA. The CDR3 is 15 residues long. This CDR3 reads CASSLDRDATDTQYF. The CDR3 DNA follows: TGTGCCAGCAGCCTGGACAGGGACGCCACAGATACGCAGTATTTT. Combining the CDR3 with reference TRBV7-3 and TRBJ2-3 gives the whole variable domain GAGVSQTPSNKVTEKGKYVELRCDPISGHTALYWYRQSLGQGPEFLIYFQGTGAADDSGLPNDRFFAVRPEGSVSTLKIQRTERGDSAVYLCASSLDRDATDTQYFGPGTRLTVL.

Only a few counts were recorded for this clone. The rearrangement links TRBV29-1 to TRBJ1-2, with 8 bases aligning to TRBD1. J gave up 8 bases and V 3 bases, and 5 bases lay outside the gene matches. This CDR3 is built from 12 residues. CDR1 is SQVTM, CDR2 ANQGSEA, per germline. The CDR3 region has the DNA TGCAGCGTTGAGACAGGGGTTGGCGGCTACACCTTC. Translation: CSVETGVGGYTF.

The genes are TRBV3-1 (or the pseudogene TRBV3-2) and TRBJ2-7; 8 bases are shared with TRBD2. Germline values: CDR1 LGHDT, CDR2 YNNKEL (reference sequence). V dropped 5 bases and J dropped 7; count of bases not matched to a gene: 7. There are 13 residues in the CDR3. This chain's CDR3 is CASSLLAAREQYF. The CDR3 DNA sequence: TGTGCCAGCAGCTTACTAGCGGCCAGGGAGCAGTACTTC.

The chain couples TRBV9 to TRBJ2-5, with D possibly called TRBD1 or TRBD2 (5 bases each). Per germline, CDR1 SGDLS and CDR2 YYNGEE. Trimming took off 6 bases at V and 7 bases at J, with 13 bases between the two ends. The CDR3 runs 12 residues. CDR3 nucleotides: TGTGCCAGCAATGAGGGGCTGGGGACCCAGTACTTC. Its translation is CASNEGLGTQYF.

The chain links TRBV28 to TRBJ1-1; D is unclear. Germline assignment: CDR1 MDHEN and CDR2 SYDVKM. V lost 6 bases to trimming and J lost 7 bases, with 6 bases between them. The length of the CDR3 is 10 residues. CDR3 DNA sequence: TGTGCCAGCAGGGGAAATGAAGCTTTCTTT. Amino acid sequence: CASRGNEAFF.

The chain recombines TRBV3-1 (or the pseudogene TRBV3-2) with TRBJ1-6, with unresolved D. The V gene lost 1 base and the J gene lost 7 bases, with 5 bases spanning the gap. This CDR3 spans 13 amino acids. CDR1 is LGHDT and CDR2 is YNNKEL in the germline V gene (reference sequence). CDR3 DNA sequence: TGTGCCAGCAGCCAAGGGGTCAATTCACCCCTCCACTTT. Its translation: CASSQGVNSPLHF.

The chain employs TRBV9 and TRBJ1-6, with a weak D call TRBD1 (5 bases). V shed 4 bases and J shed 6 bases, with 11 bases lying between them. This CDR3 is built from 14 residues. Germline lookup yields CDR1 SGDLS and CDR2 YYNGEE. DNA of the CDR3: TGTGCCAGCAGCCCACGGCAGGGTAATTCACCCCTCCACTTT. Translated: CASSPRQGNSPLHF.

CDR3: CASSLRTSGTTDTQYF. The DNA of the CDR3 is TGTGCCAGCAGTTTGAGGACTAGCGGTACCACAGATACGCAGTATTTT. V usage is TRBV2 and J usage is TRBJ2-3, with 10 nucleotides matching TRBD2. V was pared by 5 bases and J by 2 bases, with 7 bases of the junction left unmatched. The CDR3 length is 16 residues. Germline CDR1 is SNHLY and CDR2 is FYNNEI. The variable domain in full, with the rest retrieved from reference TRBV2 and TRBJ2-3, is EPEVTQTPSHQVTQMGQEVILRCVPISNHLYFYWYRQILGQKVEFLVSFYNNEISEKSEIFDDQFSVERPDGSNFTLKIRSTKLEDSAMYFCASSLRTSGTTDTQYFGPGTRLTVL.

The chain combines TRBV19 with TRBJ2-7; D is ambiguous. The CDR3 consists of 15 residues. The V and J ends lost 0 bases and 0 bases respectively, with 9 bases between them. The germline gives CDR1 LNHDA, CDR2 SQIVND (reference sequence). Written as DNA, the CDR3 is TGTGCCAGTAGTATAGATCCGGGCAGCTCCTACGAGCAGTACTTC. Its translation: CASSIDPGSSYEQYF.

V and J are TRBV15 and TRBJ1-3; a weak D match, TRBD1 (5 bases). This CDR3 comprises 15 residues. CDR1 LNHNV and CDR2 YYDKDF come from the germline V gene (reference sequence). The V and J ends lost 1 base and 6 bases respectively, with 13 bases between them. The CDR3 DNA reads as TGTGCCACCAGCAGAGGGGCAGGGAGAGAAAACACCATATATTTT. Encoded protein: CATSRGAGRENTIYF.

CDR3 nucleotides: TGTGCCAGCAGCCCAGGACCAGATGCTGGAAACACCATATATTTT. This gives the protein CASSPGPDAGNTIYF. The gene calls are TRBV7-7 and TRBJ1-3; D gene ambiguous. The CDR3 covers 15 residues. Germline CDR1 reads SSHAT; CDR2 reads FNYEAQ (reference sequence). Trimming cost V 5 bases and J 2 bases, with 13 bases left between them.

With regard to this clone: This sample includes further DNA sequences coding for the same CDR3. This chain connects TRBV5-1 to TRBJ1-1; D unresolved. This CDR3 region has 13 residues. V gave up 0 bases and J gave up 1 base, with 4 bases separating them. Germline V lookup: CDR1 SGHRS, CDR2 YFSETQ. The CDR3 nucleotides read TGCGCCAGCAGCTTGGGAGGGAACACTGAAGCTTTCTTT. Translating gives CASSLGGNTEAFF. The full variable domain, completed using reference TRBV5-1 and TRBJ1-1, is KAGVTQTPRYLIKTRGQQVTLSCSPISGHRSVSWYQQTPGQGLQFLFEYFSETQRNKGNFPGRFSGRQFSNSRSEMNVSTLELGDSALYLCASSLGGNTEAFFGQGTRLTVV.